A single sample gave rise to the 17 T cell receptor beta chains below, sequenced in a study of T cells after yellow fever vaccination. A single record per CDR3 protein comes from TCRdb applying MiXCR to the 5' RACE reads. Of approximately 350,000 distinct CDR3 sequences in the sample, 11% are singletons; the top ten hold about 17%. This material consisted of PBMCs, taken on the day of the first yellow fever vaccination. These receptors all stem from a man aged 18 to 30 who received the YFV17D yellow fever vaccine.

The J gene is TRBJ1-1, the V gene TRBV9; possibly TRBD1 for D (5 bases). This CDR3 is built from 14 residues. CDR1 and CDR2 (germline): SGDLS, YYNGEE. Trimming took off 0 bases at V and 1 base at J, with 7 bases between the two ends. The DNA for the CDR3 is TGTGCCAGCAGCGTAGTCGGGGGGAACACTGAAGCTTTCTTT. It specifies CASSVVGGNTEAFF.

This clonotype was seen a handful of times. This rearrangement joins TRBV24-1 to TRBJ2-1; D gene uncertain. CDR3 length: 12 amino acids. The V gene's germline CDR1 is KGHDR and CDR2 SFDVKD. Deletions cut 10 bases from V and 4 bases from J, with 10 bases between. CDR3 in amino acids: CATSDPYNEQFF. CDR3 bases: TGTGCCACTTCGGACCCTTACAATGAGCAGTTCTTC.

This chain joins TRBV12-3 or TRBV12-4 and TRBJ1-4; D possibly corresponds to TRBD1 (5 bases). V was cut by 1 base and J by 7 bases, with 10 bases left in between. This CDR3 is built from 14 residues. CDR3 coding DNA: TGTGCCAGCAGTTTAGACGCCACAGGTGAAAAACTGTTTTTT. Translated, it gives CASSLDATGEKLFF.

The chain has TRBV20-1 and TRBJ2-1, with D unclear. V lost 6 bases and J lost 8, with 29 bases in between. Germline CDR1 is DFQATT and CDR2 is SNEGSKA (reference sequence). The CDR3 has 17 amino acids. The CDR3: CSALSYNQMGRIDEQFF. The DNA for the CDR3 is TGCAGTGCCCTCTCGTACAATCAGATGGGCAGGATAGATGAGCAGTTCTTC.

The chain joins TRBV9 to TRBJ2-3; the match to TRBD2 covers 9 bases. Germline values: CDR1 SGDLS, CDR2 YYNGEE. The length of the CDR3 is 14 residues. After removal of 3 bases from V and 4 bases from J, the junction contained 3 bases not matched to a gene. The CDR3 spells CASSATSGPDTQYF. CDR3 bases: TGTGCCAGCAGCGCGACTAGCGGCCCAGATACGCAGTATTTT.

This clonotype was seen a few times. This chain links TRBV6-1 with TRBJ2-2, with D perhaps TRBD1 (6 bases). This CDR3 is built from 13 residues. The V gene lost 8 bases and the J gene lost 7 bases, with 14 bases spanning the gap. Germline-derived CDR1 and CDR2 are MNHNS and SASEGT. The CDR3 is CASGGRRGGELFF. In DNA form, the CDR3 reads TGTGCCAGCGGGGGCCGCAGGGGCGGGGAGCTGTTTTTT.

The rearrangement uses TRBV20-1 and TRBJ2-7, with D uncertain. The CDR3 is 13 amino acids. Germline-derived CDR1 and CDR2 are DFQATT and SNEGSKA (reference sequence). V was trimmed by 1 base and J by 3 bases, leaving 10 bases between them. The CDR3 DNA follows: TGCAGTGCTAGAGGGAATGGAGTCTACGAGCAGTACTTC. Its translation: CSARGNGVYEQYF.

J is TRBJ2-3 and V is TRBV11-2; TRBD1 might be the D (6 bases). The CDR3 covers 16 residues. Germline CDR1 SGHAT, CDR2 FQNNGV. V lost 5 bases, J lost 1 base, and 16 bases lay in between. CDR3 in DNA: TGTGCCAGCAGCACCAACACAGGGATCGGCACAGATACGCAGTATTTT. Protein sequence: CASSTNTGIGTDTQYF.

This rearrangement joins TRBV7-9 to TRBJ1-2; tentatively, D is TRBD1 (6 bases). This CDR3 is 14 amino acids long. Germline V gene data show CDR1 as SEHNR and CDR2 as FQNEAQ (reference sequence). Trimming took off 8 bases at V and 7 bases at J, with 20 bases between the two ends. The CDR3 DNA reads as TGTGCCAGCGCAACCAGGGGAGCGCCTGGTGGCTACACCTTC. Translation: CASATRGAPGGYTF.

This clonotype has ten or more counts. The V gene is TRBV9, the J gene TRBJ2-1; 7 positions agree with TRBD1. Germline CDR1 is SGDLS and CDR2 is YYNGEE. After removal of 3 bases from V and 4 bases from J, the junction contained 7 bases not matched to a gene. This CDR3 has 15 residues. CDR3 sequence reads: CASSDRDREYNEQFF. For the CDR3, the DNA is TGTGCCAGCAGCGACCGGGACAGAGAGTACAATGAGCAGTTCTTC.

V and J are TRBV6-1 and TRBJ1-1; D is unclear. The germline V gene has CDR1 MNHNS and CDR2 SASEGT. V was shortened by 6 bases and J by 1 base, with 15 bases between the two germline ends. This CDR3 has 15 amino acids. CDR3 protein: CASRSTGTGNTEAFF. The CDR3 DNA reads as TGTGCCAGCAGATCCACGGGAACCGGGAACACTGAAGCTTTCTTT.

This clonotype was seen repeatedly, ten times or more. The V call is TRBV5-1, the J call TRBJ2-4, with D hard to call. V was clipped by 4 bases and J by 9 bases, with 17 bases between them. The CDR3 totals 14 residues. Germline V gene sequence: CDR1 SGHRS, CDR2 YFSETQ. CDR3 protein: CASSPLDPESIQYF. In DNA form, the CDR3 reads TGCGCCAGCAGCCCCCTGGACCCGGAGAGCATTCAGTACTTC.

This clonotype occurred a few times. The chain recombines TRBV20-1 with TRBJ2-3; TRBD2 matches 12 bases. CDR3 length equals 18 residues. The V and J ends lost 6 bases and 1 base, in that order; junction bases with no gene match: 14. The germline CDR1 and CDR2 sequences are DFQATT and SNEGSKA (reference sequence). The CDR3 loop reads CSAAAGTSGFGGTDTQYF. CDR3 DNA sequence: TGCAGTGCCGCGGCTGGGACTAGCGGGTTCGGGGGCACAGATACGCAGTATTTT.

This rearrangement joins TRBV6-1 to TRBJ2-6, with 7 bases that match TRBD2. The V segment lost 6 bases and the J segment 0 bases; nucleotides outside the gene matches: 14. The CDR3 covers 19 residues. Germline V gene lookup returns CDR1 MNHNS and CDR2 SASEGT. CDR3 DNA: TGTGCCAGCAGCCCCTTACCTGGCAGGGAGGGCTCTGGGGCCAACGTCCTGACTTTC. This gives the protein CASSPLPGREGSGANVLTF.

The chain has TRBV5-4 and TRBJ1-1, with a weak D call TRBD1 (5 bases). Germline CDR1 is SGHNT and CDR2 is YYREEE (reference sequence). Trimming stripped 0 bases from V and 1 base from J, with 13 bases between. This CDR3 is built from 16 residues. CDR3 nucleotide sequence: TGTGCCAGCAGCTTGGCCGGCGGGGCTCAGAACACTGAAGCTTTCTTT. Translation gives CASSLAGGAQNTEAFF.

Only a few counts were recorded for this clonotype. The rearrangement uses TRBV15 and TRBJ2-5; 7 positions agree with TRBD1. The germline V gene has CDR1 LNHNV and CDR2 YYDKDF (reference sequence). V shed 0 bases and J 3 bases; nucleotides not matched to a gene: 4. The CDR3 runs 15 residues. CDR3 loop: CATSRDLGTEETQYF. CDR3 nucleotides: TGTGCCACCAGCAGAGATCTTGGGACAGAAGAGACCCAGTACTTC.

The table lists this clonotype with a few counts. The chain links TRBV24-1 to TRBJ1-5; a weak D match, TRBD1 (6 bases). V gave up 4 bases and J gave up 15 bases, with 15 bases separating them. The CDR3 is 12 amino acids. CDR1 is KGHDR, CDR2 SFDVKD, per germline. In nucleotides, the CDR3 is TGTGCCACCAGTGAGCAGGGGACCTCCTGGCATTTT. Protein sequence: CATSEQGTSWHF.